This entry lists 18 T cell receptor beta chains sequenced from one sample in a study of post-analysis software for immune sequencing data. Libraries were made from TCR beta cDNA, and they carried unique molecular identifiers. MiXCR, applied by TCRdb to the PCR reads, yields one record per CDR3 protein. This table has hundreds of thousands of distinct CDR3 sequences, around 27% appearing once. For these TCRs, the target antigens are not known. General observations from the study: TRBV segments more frequent in patients than in controls numbered roughly five and included TRBV5-6, TRBV5-1 and TRBV20-1.

Sequencing was performed on blood. Receptors originate from a girl aged 10 to 17 with multiple sclerosis.

Comment on this clonotype: This clone may be a read error of a much larger clone one base away. The chain joins TRBV6-5 to TRBJ1-5; 9 nucleotides line up with TRBD1. Germline V gene lookup returns CDR1 MNHEY and CDR2 SVGAGI. This CDR3 has 14 residues. This chain's CDR3 is CAGSQGTGNQPQHF. For the CDR3, the DNA is TGTGCCGGCAGTCAAGGGACAGGGAATCAGCCCCAGCATTTT.

Only a few counts were recorded for this clonotype. This rearrangement joins TRBV13 to TRBJ1-2; D ambiguous. The germline V and J ends were trimmed by 5 bases and 5 bases, with 18 bases remaining between them. Germline lookup yields CDR1 PRHDT and CDR2 FYEKMQ (reference sequence). The CDR3 is 15 residues long. The DNA of the CDR3 is TGTGCCAGCAGCCCGAAGGGTAAGCCCGGTTATGGCTACACCTTC. As protein: CASSPKGKPGYGYTF.

This clonotype was seen more than once but under ten times. The chain joins TRBV2 to TRBJ2-5, with D perhaps TRBD1 (5 bases). TRBJ2-7 matches the DNA end more closely, so the J call is doubtful. CDR3 length: 13 amino acids. Germline V lookup: CDR1 SNHLY, CDR2 FYNNEI. The CDR3 here is CASSEESRGEQYF. The CDR3 DNA sequence: TGTGCCAGCAGTGAAGAATCAAGGGGCGAGCAGTACTTC.

V is TRBV7-2 and J is TRBJ1-2, with 7 positions matching TRBD1. This CDR3 contains 13 residues. Germline lookup yields CDR1 SGHTA and CDR2 FQGNSA. V lost 8 bases and J lost 5; bases outside the gene matches: 8. In DNA, the CDR3 is TGTGCCAGCTCAACAGGGGATGGTTATGGCTACACCTTC. It translates to CASSTGDGYGYTF.

The V gene is TRBV4-1, the J gene TRBJ2-3, with D maybe TRBD2 (7 bases). The V gene lost 1 base and the J gene lost 3 bases, with 14 bases spanning the gap. The CDR3 sequence is 16 residues long. CDR1 and CDR2 from the germline V gene are MGHRA and YSYEKL. The CDR3 DNA reads TGCGCCAGCAGCCAAGGGCGGGGGCTGTCAACAGATACGCAGTATTTT. Translating it yields CASSQGRGLSTDTQYF.

The rearrangement uses TRBV5-1 and TRBJ2-3; the D call may be TRBD1 or TRBD2 (5 bases each). V was shortened by 2 bases and J by 2 bases, with 12 bases between the two germline ends. There are 15 residues in the CDR3. Germline CDR1 reads SGHRS; CDR2 reads YFSETQ. CDR3 residues: CASSFRGTLTDTQYF. The CDR3 DNA reads as TGCGCCAGCAGCTTTAGAGGGACCCTCACAGATACGCAGTATTTT.

The chain combines TRBV6-2 or TRBV6-3 with TRBJ2-5; tentatively, D is TRBD1 (6 bases). The end of the DNA aligns better with TRBJ2-7, so the J call may be wrong. This CDR3 spans 17 amino acids. The germline gives CDR1 MNHEY, CDR2 SVGEGT. The CDR3 protein is CASSYSSKGTYSYEQYF. The CDR3 DNA reads TGTGCCAGCAGTTACTCGAGTAAAGGGACATACTCCTACGAGCAGTACTTC.

This clonotype was seen many times. This chain links TRBV7-2 with TRBJ1-2; no definite D call. CDR1 SGHTA and CDR2 FQGNSA come from the germline V gene. The CDR3 sequence is 14 residues long. The V and J ends lost 1 base and 4 bases respectively, with 10 bases between them. CDR3 region: CASSLDSNSYGYTF. The DNA of the CDR3 is TGTGCCAGCAGCTTAGACAGTAACAGCTATGGCTACACCTTC.

The J gene is TRBJ2-7, the V gene TRBV27; D might be TRBD2 (5 bases). From germline, CDR1 is MNHEY and CDR2 SMNVEV (reference sequence). V was clipped by 5 bases and J by 3 bases, with 11 bases between them. The CDR3 loop spans 13 amino acids. This CDR3 is CASSPRDYYEQYF. CDR3 coding DNA: TGTGCCAGCAGTCCCCGGGATTACTACGAGCAGTACTTC.

The J gene is TRBJ1-5, the V gene TRBV2; no reliable D call. This CDR3 is built from 13 residues. The germline V gene encodes CDR1 SNHLY and CDR2 FYNNEI. The V and J ends lost 7 bases and 1 base respectively, with 8 bases between them. CDR3 protein: CASKGMSNQPQHF. Written as DNA, the CDR3 is TGTGCCAGCAAAGGGATGAGCAATCAGCCCCAGCATTTT. Together with reference TRBV2 and TRBJ1-5, the CDR3 gives the full variable domain: EPEVTQTPSHQVTQMGQEVILRCVPISNHLYFYWYRQILGQKVEFLVSFYNNEISEKSEIFDDQFSVERPDGSNFTLKIRSTKLEDSAMYFCASKGMSNQPQHFGDGTRLSIL.

Note on this clonotype: A much larger clone lies one base from this, so it may be a read error. This sequence joins TRBV29-1 and TRBJ2-7; 14 bases line up with TRBD2. The end of the DNA fits TRBJ2-5 better, so the J call may be wrong. This CDR3 is built from 16 residues. Germline V gene lookup returns CDR1 SQVTM and CDR2 ANQGSEA. CDR3 loop: CSVEGGLAGVLETQYF. The DNA of the CDR3 is TGCAGCGTTGAAGGGGGACTAGCGGGAGTCCTAGAGACCCAGTACTTC.

This clonotype was counted a few times. The chain carries TRBV6-1 and TRBJ2-7, with D uncertain. Germline V gene data show CDR1 as MNHNS and CDR2 as SASEGT. The CDR3 is made up of 13 amino acids. V lost 11 bases and J lost 7, with 21 bases in between. CDR3 sequence (DNA): TGTGCCCTCACGAAACCGGGCCTCGGAGAGCAGTACTTC. The encoded protein is CALTKPGLGEQYF.

The gene calls are TRBV12-3 or TRBV12-4 and TRBJ2-7; TRBD1 or TRBD2 may be the D gene (6 bases each). The CDR3 covers 18 residues. Between the trimmed V and J ends, which lost 7 bases and 3 bases, there was a span of 28 bases. The CDR3 here is CASTLGKGGIGGRYEQYF. The DNA of the CDR3 is TGTGCCAGCACATTAGGTAAAGGGGGAATCGGAGGGCGCTACGAGCAGTACTTC.

The chain has TRBV27 and TRBJ2-1; 10 bases match TRBD1. The CDR3 is 14 amino acids. Germline trimming cut 8 bases from V and 4 bases from J; bases unmatched to any gene: 5. Germline-derived CDR1 and CDR2 are MNHEY and SMNVEV (reference sequence). The chain's CDR3 is CASRGTGVYNEQFF. The CDR3 coding sequence is TGTGCCAGCCGCGGGACAGGGGTTTACAATGAGCAGTTCTTC.

The CDR3 bases are TGCAGTGCTAGAGGCCGACAGGGGGAGAACACCGGGGAGCTGTTTTTT. Translated, it gives CSARGRQGENTGELFF. This chain links TRBV20-1 with TRBJ2-2; 9 nucleotides line up with TRBD1. CDR3 length equals 16 residues. Trimming at V came to 1 base and at J to 1 base, leaving 4 bases not matched to a gene. The germline gives CDR1 DFQATT, CDR2 SNEGSKA (reference sequence).

The chain is built from TRBV3-1 and TRBJ1-2, with 7 bases lining up with TRBD1. The V segment lost 4 bases and the J segment 1 base; nucleotides outside the gene matches: 9. Germline values: CDR1 LGHDT, CDR2 YNNKEL (reference sequence). The CDR3 covers 16 residues. CDR3 bases: TGTGCCAGCAGCCCCAGGGCGACAGGGAATAACTATGGCTACACCTTC. Translation gives CASSPRATGNNYGYTF.

The chain uses TRBV10-3 and TRBJ2-1; 12 positions agree with TRBD2. With V trimmed by 0 bases and J by 1 base, 1 base remained unmatched. The CDR3 length is 17 residues. Germline V lookup: CDR1 ENHRY, CDR2 SYGVKD. For the CDR3, the DNA is TGTGCCATCAGTGAGTCGACTAGCGGGAGATCCTACAATGAGCAGTTCTTC. This translates into CAISESTSGRSYNEQFF.

The table lists this clonotype with a few counts. The rearrangement joins TRBV20-1 to TRBJ2-1, with D tentatively TRBD1 (6 bases). The CDR3 totals 13 residues. V was trimmed by 3 bases and J by 0 bases, leaving 6 bases between them. Germline V gene data show CDR1 as DFQATT and CDR2 as SNEGSKA (reference sequence). CDR3 in DNA: TGCAGTGCTAGGGGGGCCTCCTACAATGAGCAGTTCTTC. It yields the protein CSARGASYNEQFF.